The 22 T cell receptor beta chains presented below share a single source sample, sequenced in a study of identical twins. From the 5' RACE reads, TCRdb called clonotypes with MiXCR, one entry per CDR3 protein. The sample lists 400,000 to 500,000 distinct CDR3 sequences; 13% to 15% were seen once. These data were likewise used in another study, on yellow fever vaccine responses in identical twins.

The specimen sequenced was CD4+ T cells sorted from blood. The receptor source for this set is a woman between 18 and 29 years old in good health.

The chain couples TRBV20-1 to TRBJ2-6, with 14 bases fitting TRBD2. This CDR3 is built from 19 residues. V lost 3 bases to trimming and J lost 4 bases; unmatched junction nucleotides: 11. The germline CDR1 and CDR2 sequences are DFQATT and SNEGSKA (reference sequence). CDR3 sequence reads: CSASDRGLAGARGANVLTF. The CDR3 DNA reads as TGCAGTGCTAGCGATAGGGGACTAGCGGGGGCGCGGGGGGCCAACGTCCTGACTTTC.

This sequence joins TRBV15 and TRBJ1-1; D gene ambiguous. This CDR3 has 17 amino acids. Germline V lookup: CDR1 LNHNV, CDR2 YYDKDF (reference sequence). V lost 1 base and J 1 base, leaving 16 bases between the germline ends. CDR3 DNA: TGTGCCACCAGCAGAGTGCATCGGACCGGGGAGAACACTGAAGCTTTCTTT. Amino acid sequence: CATSRVHRTGENTEAFF.

This clonotype appeared a few times. V is TRBV6-1 and J is TRBJ2-1; 12 nucleotides agree with TRBD2. This CDR3 contains 16 residues. Trimming at V came to 6 bases and at J to 4 bases, leaving 7 bases not matched to a gene. Germline V lookup: CDR1 MNHNS, CDR2 SASEGT. The CDR3 protein is CASSPRTSGKYNEQFF. DNA for the CDR3: TGTGCCAGCAGCCCGAGGACTAGCGGGAAATACAATGAGCAGTTCTTC.

The chain is built from TRBV9 and TRBJ2-7; tentative D call: TRBD2 (5 bases). The CDR3 loop spans 14 amino acids. Trimming left V 4 bases short and J 5 bases short, with 16 bases between. CDR1 and CDR2 from the germline V gene are SGDLS and YYNGEE. The CDR3 DNA is TGTGCCAGCAGCTTTTTGGGAGATTCAGACGAGCAGTACTTC. Translated, it gives CASSFLGDSDEQYF.

This clonotype was detected a few times. This rearrangement joins TRBV7-2 to TRBJ1-2; no reliable D call. Germline V gene lookup returns CDR1 SGHTA and CDR2 FQGNSA. V was trimmed by 5 bases and J by 1 base, leaving 5 bases between them. The CDR3 has 12 amino acids. CDR3 bases: TGTGCCAGCAGCCCCTTTAACTATGGCTACACCTTC. Protein product: CASSPFNYGYTF.

This clonotype occurred a few times. The chain links TRBV10-3 to TRBJ2-5, with a tentative D call TRBD1 (8 bases). The CDR3 is 15 amino acids. The germline V gene has CDR1 ENHRY and CDR2 SYGVKD. V was cut by 6 bases and J by 3 bases, with 17 bases left in between. Here the CDR3 DNA reads TGTGCCATCAGCGAAAACAGGGGGGGAGAAGAGACCCAGTACTTC. The encoded protein is CAISENRGGEETQYF.

This clonotype was observed a few times. The V call is TRBV6-5, the J call TRBJ2-2; TRBD2 is a possible D gene (6 bases). The CDR3 consists of 15 residues. From germline, CDR1 is MNHEY and CDR2 SVGAGI. V was cut by 6 bases and J by 6 bases, with 17 bases left in between. The CDR3 spells CASSYGGDWSGELFF. CDR3 DNA: TGTGCCAGCAGCTACGGCGGGGACTGGTCCGGGGAGCTGTTTTTT.

This clonotype occurred a few times. The chain recombines TRBV20-1 with TRBJ2-7, with D tentatively TRBD2 (6 bases). Between the trimmed V and J ends, which lost 0 bases and 12 bases, there was a span of 18 bases. The germline V gene encodes CDR1 DFQATT and CDR2 SNEGSKA (reference sequence). This CDR3 contains 13 residues. CDR3 residues: CSARDRRGRILYF. CDR3 bases: TGCAGTGCTAGAGATCGGAGGGGCCGAATTCTGTACTTC.

At least ten counts were recorded for this clonotype. This sequence joins TRBV2 and TRBJ1-6; no clear D. CDR1 and CDR2 (germline): SNHLY, FYNNEI. Trimming left V 4 bases short and J 9 bases short, with 13 bases between. CDR3 length equals 14 residues. The CDR3 coding sequence is TGTGCCAGCAGTGTAAGCGTAAGCGGTTCACCCCTCCACTTT. Amino acids: CASSVSVSGSPLHF.

The V call is TRBV28, the J call TRBJ1-6; 7 nucleotides match TRBD1. The CDR3 has 15 residues. Trimming removed 6 bases from V and 7 bases from J; junction bases left unmatched: 9. The germline V gene encodes CDR1 MDHEN and CDR2 SYDVKM. CDR3 in DNA: TGTGCCAGCAGCACAACAGGGGCGGGCAATTCACCCCTCCACTTT. This sequence encodes CASSTTGAGNSPLHF.

This clonotype was picked up a small number of times. V and J are TRBV11-2 and TRBJ2-1; 11 nucleotides line up with TRBD2. Germline V gene lookup returns CDR1 SGHAT and CDR2 FQNNGV. CDR3 length: 20 residues. J was trimmed by 0 bases and V by 5 bases; bases with no gene match: 15. In DNA, the CDR3 is TGTGCCAGCAGCCTCCCAGGGGTAGCGGGGGGGTCCAGCTCCTACAATGAGCAGTTCTTC. The encoded protein is CASSLPGVAGGSSSYNEQFF.

The chain couples TRBV3-1 to TRBJ2-1; TRBD2 agrees at 14 bases. Looked up from germline, CDR1 is LGHDT and CDR2 is YNNKEL (reference sequence). The CDR3 contains 18 residues. V lost 3 bases to trimming and J lost 7 bases; unmatched junction nucleotides: 11. For the CDR3, the DNA is TGTGCCAGCAGCCATCCCAAGGCCGGGACTAGCGGGAGAAATGAGCAGTTCTTC. Translating gives CASSHPKAGTSGRNEQFF.

The chain couples TRBV25-1 to TRBJ2-3, with 9 nucleotides matching TRBD1. V trimming: 3 bases; J trimming: 3 bases; junction bases outside the gene matches: 7. The CDR3 runs 16 residues. The germline CDR1 and CDR2 sequences are MGHDK and SYGVNS. CDR3 bases: TGTGCCAGCAGTGACTCCGGGACAGGGACGACAGATACGCAGTATTTT. Residues: CASSDSGTGTTDTQYF.

V and J are TRBV6-5 and TRBJ2-5; 9 bases map to TRBD2. The V and J ends lost 8 bases and 5 bases, in that order; junction bases with no gene match: 9. The CDR3 length is 14 residues. CDR1 and CDR2 from the germline V gene are MNHEY and SVGAGI. CDR3 in amino acids: CASCSPLAGETQYF. The CDR3 nucleotides are TGTGCCAGCTGTTCCCCCCTAGCGGGGGAGACCCAGTACTTC.

This clonotype was seen only a few times. This chain links TRBV5-1 with TRBJ2-3; 9 nucleotides line up with TRBD2. J lost 4 bases, V lost 2 bases, and 5 bases had no gene match. Per germline, CDR1 SGHRS and CDR2 YFSETQ. This CDR3 region has 15 residues. CDR3 residues: CASSFSGGNPDTQYF. DNA for the CDR3: TGCGCCAGCAGCTTCAGCGGGGGGAACCCAGATACGCAGTATTTT.

In this sample, this clonotype turned up many times. This chain connects TRBV10-3 to TRBJ2-3; 12 bases fit TRBD2. Trimming cost V 6 bases and J 3 bases; bases outside gene matches: 10. In germline, CDR1 is ENHRY, CDR2 SYGVKD. The CDR3 is 17 residues long. The CDR3 sequence is CAIRGRGLAGRTDTQYF. The CDR3 bases are TGTGCCATCAGGGGCCGAGGACTAGCGGGGCGGACAGATACGCAGTATTTT.

The chain is built from TRBV12-3 or TRBV12-4 and TRBJ2-1, with D tentatively TRBD2 (5 bases). V lost 6 bases to trimming and J lost 7 bases, with 19 bases between them. The length of the CDR3 is 15 residues. The DNA of the CDR3 is TGTGCCAGCAGACCGGACCCTAGGACTCGTAATGAGCAGTTCTTC. It codes for CASRPDPRTRNEQFF.

This chain links TRBV6-5 with TRBJ2-5; a weak D match, TRBD2 (5 bases). V dropped 2 bases and J dropped 5 bases, with 12 bases sitting between them. Germline V lookup: CDR1 MNHEY, CDR2 SVGAGI. The CDR3 covers 14 residues. CDR3 amino acids: CASSYGMTGETQYF. The CDR3 DNA reads TGTGCCAGCAGTTACGGGATGACGGGGGAGACCCAGTACTTC.

J is TRBJ2-3 and V is TRBV6-1, with D hard to call. The CDR3 runs 15 residues. Germline values: CDR1 MNHNS, CDR2 SASEGT. Trimming stripped 5 bases from V and 0 bases from J, with 12 bases between. In DNA form, the CDR3 reads TGTGCCAGCAGTCCCTCTTGGGGTAGCACAGATACGCAGTATTTT. It codes for CASSPSWGSTDTQYF.

The chain's CDR3 is CASSLDSGKHEQFF. CDR3 DNA: TGTGCCAGCAGCTTAGATAGCGGGAAGCATGAGCAGTTCTTC. V and J are TRBV7-2 and TRBJ2-1, with TRBD2 matching 8 bases. The CDR3 runs to 14 residues. The V and J ends lost 1 base and 8 bases, in that order; junction bases with no gene match: 4. The V gene's germline CDR1 is SGHTA and CDR2 FQGNSA.

This clonotype was seen more than once but under ten times. The chain joins TRBV7-2 to TRBJ2-1; D tentatively fits TRBD1 or TRBD2 (5 bases each). Germline assignment: CDR1 SGHTA and CDR2 FQGNSA. V was trimmed by 5 bases and J by 6 bases, leaving 14 bases between them. There are 14 residues in the CDR3. The CDR3 loop is CASSTFTRGNEQFF. DNA of the CDR3: TGTGCCAGCAGCACCTTCACTAGGGGCAATGAGCAGTTCTTC.

This chain links TRBV3-1 with TRBJ1-1; no reliable D call. CDR1 is LGHDT and CDR2 is YNNKEL in the germline V gene (reference sequence). Trimming removed 6 bases from V and 1 base from J, with 15 bases in between. The length of the CDR3 is 15 residues. Here the CDR3 reads CASRSLQVKNTEAFF. In nucleotides, the CDR3 is TGTGCCAGCAGGTCACTCCAGGTTAAGAACACTGAAGCTTTCTTT. Looking up the rest from reference TRBV3-1 and TRBJ1-1 gives the full variable domain: DTAVSQTPKYLVTQMGNDKSIKCEQNLGHDTMYWYKQDSKKFLKIMFSYNNKELIINETVPNRFSPKSPDKAHLNLHINSLELGDSAVYFCASRSLQVKNTEAFFGQGTRLTVV.